The 20 T cell receptor beta chains presented below share a single source sample, sequenced in a study of human T cells and chemical hapten exposure. Sample time point: patch test 3, about 24 weeks after DPC sensitization. Sample treatment: therapeutic diphenylcyclopropenone sensitization with weekly scalp DPC. MiXCR was run by TCRdb on the RACE reads, yielding one entry per CDR3 protein. The data hold roughly 90,000 distinct CDR3 sequences, with approximately 10% observed a single time. The source was whole blood, collected in connection with sensitization to the hapten diphenylcyclopropenone (DPC). Receptors were obtained from a woman in her 30s with alopecia areata. Some clones in this sample may be carry-over from other donors' samples.

This clonotype was picked up a small number of times. This CDR3 fails to terminate in the conserved phenylalanine or tryptophan, so it likely reflects a read error. The V gene is TRBV20-1, the J gene TRBJ2-1; 9 positions match TRBD2. V shed 4 bases, J shed 3 bases, and the junction held 4 bases outside the gene matches. The germline CDR1 and CDR2 sequences are DFQATT and SNEGSKA (reference sequence). The CDR3 has 14 amino acids. The CDR3: CSAIPSGIYNEQFI. Written as DNA, the CDR3 is TGCAGTGCTATACCTAGCGGGATCTACAATGAGCAGTTCATC.

This clonotype was counted at least ten times. The chain has TRBV7-2 and TRBJ1-5; perhaps TRBD1 as D (6 bases). V lost 4 bases, J lost 5 bases, and 9 bases lay in between. The CDR3 spans 13 residues. The germline CDR1 and CDR2 sequences are SGHTA and FQGNSA. The CDR3 is CASSSRQDQPQHF. As DNA, the CDR3 is TGTGCCAGCAGCTCAAGACAGGATCAGCCCCAGCATTTT.

This chain uses TRBV29-1 with TRBJ2-2, with a tentative D call TRBD1 (6 bases). Trimming cost V 3 bases and J 2 bases, with 10 bases left between them. CDR1 is SQVTM and CDR2 is ANQGSEA in the germline V gene. The CDR3 loop spans 14 amino acids. CDR3 nucleotides: TGCAGCGTTGATGCGGACAGTAACACCGGGGAGCTGTTTTTT. This translates into CSVDADSNTGELFF.

This rearrangement joins TRBV7-2 to TRBJ2-2; 9 bases fit TRBD1. The V segment lost 10 bases and the J segment 5 bases; nucleotides outside the gene matches: 8. This CDR3 is built from 14 residues. The germline CDR1 and CDR2 sequences are SGHTA and FQGNSA. This CDR3 is CATTSGQGTGELFF. DNA for the CDR3: TGTGCCACTACCAGCGGACAGGGGACCGGGGAGCTGTTTTTT.

This clonotype was counted at least ten times. This chain connects TRBV19 to TRBJ2-1; 9 nucleotides align to TRBD2. Germline CDR1 LNHDA, CDR2 SQIVND (reference sequence). CDR3 length equals 16 residues. The junction had 5 bases not matched to a gene; V was cut back by 2 bases and J by 3 bases. The CDR3 loop reads CASSIQSGRSYNEQFF. In nucleotides, the CDR3 is TGTGCCAGTAGTATACAAAGCGGGAGGAGCTACAATGAGCAGTTCTTC.

The gene calls are TRBV28 and TRBJ1-5; D not certain. Trimming removed 5 bases at V and 5 bases at J, with 7 bases between. Germline-derived CDR1 and CDR2 are MDHEN and SYDVKM. The CDR3 covers 12 residues. In nucleotides, the CDR3 is TGTGCCAGCAGTCCTACCGATCAGCCCCAGCATTTT. Residues: CASSPTDQPQHF.

This clonotype was detected ten times or more. The chain combines TRBV6-2 or TRBV6-3 with TRBJ2-1, with D possibly TRBD2 on 6 matching bases. CDR3 size: 15 residues. Between the trimmed V and J ends, which lost 7 bases and 3 bases, there was a span of 16 bases. Germline CDR1 and CDR2: MNHEY and SVGEGT. The CDR3 loop is CASTGGDSNYNEQFF. The DNA of the CDR3 is TGTGCCAGCACCGGCGGGGACTCGAACTACAATGAGCAGTTCTTC.

This clonotype was detected ten times or more. The rearrangement joins TRBV29-1 to TRBJ2-1; 7 nucleotides align to TRBD1. Germline CDR1 is SQVTM and CDR2 is ANQGSEA. The CDR3 runs 15 residues. Trimming at V came to 6 bases and at J to 4 bases, leaving 12 bases not matched to a gene. The CDR3 protein is CSVTTGNRNYNEQFF. CDR3 DNA sequence: TGCAGCGTGACGACAGGGAATCGGAATTACAATGAGCAGTTCTTC.

The genes are TRBV28 and TRBJ1-1; TRBD1 aligns across 7 bases. The CDR3 extends over 13 amino acids. J lost 9 bases, V lost 5 bases, and 9 bases had no gene match. The germline V gene has CDR1 MDHEN and CDR2 SYDVKM. The CDR3 DNA is TGTGCCAGCAGTGGCGACGGGACAGAGAAAGCTTTCTTT. It encodes CASSGDGTEKAFF.

This clonotype appeared a few times. V is TRBV7-9 and J is TRBJ2-2, with D perhaps given as TRBD1 or TRBD2 (5 bases each). Germline V gives CDR1 SEHNR, CDR2 FQNEAQ (reference sequence). The CDR3 has 13 amino acids. Deletions cut 4 bases from V and 6 bases from J, with 9 bases between. The CDR3 coding sequence is TGTGCCAGCAGCTGGGGGACCCCCGGGGAGCTGTTTTTT. Translated, it gives CASSWGTPGELFF.

The chain carries TRBV29-1 and TRBJ2-7; a weak D match, TRBD1 (6 bases). CDR1 and CDR2 from the germline V gene are SQVTM and ANQGSEA. CDR3 length: 15 amino acids. V was pared by 6 bases and J by 3 bases, with 21 bases between. Here the CDR3 DNA reads TGCAGCGTGAGGGGGACGGGGCCACTTATCTACGAGCAGTACTTC. Protein sequence: CSVRGTGPLIYEQYF.

By sample share, this clonotype is medium-sized. V is TRBV7-6 and J is TRBJ2-7, with D perhaps TRBD2 (5 bases). The germline CDR1 and CDR2 sequences are SGHVS and FNYEAQ. The CDR3 loop spans 13 amino acids. Trimming took off 5 bases at V and 3 bases at J, with 11 bases between the two ends. This CDR3 is CASSQDCNYEQYV. In DNA form, the CDR3 reads TGTGCCAGCAGCCAGGACTGCAACTACGAGCAGTACGTC.

A remark on this clonotype: A much more abundant neighbour one base away suggests this may be a read error. No conserved phenylalanine or tryptophan ends this CDR3, so it is likely a read error. This chain links TRBV12-3 or TRBV12-4 with TRBJ1-4; no clear D. The ends were cut back, 6 bases at V and 2 bases at J, with 7 bases in the middle. This CDR3 region has 13 residues. CDR3 protein: CASRAMTNEKLFL. CDR3 nucleotides: TGTGCCAGCAGGGCCATGACTAATGAAAAACTGTTTCTT.

This clonotype has ten or more counts. This chain uses TRBV24-1 with TRBJ2-3; the D is unclear. CDR3 length equals 14 residues. The V gene's germline CDR1 is KGHDR and CDR2 SFDVKD. V was pared by 0 bases and J by 4 bases, with 7 bases between. This CDR3 reads CATSDLDWADTQYF. The CDR3 DNA reads TGTGCCACCAGTGATTTGGACTGGGCAGATACGCAGTATTTT.

This clonotype was found a few times. DNA for the CDR3: TGCGCCAGCAGCCAATTCGAGCACGGTAGGGAGTATAATTCACCCCTCCACTTT. Residues: CASSQFEHGREYNSPLHF. The rearrangement joins TRBV4-1 to TRBJ1-6, with D unresolved. V lost 2 bases and J 4 bases, leaving 18 bases between the germline ends. The CDR3 consists of 18 residues. The germline V gene has CDR1 MGHRA and CDR2 YSYEKL.

This clonotype was seen repeatedly, ten times or more. The chain links TRBV13 to TRBJ1-6; 7 bases match TRBD1. CDR3 length equals 14 residues. V dropped 7 bases and J dropped 5; count of bases not matched to a gene: 5. Germline V gene sequence: CDR1 PRHDT, CDR2 FYEKMQ (reference sequence). CDR3 DNA: TGTGCCAGCACCCGAACAGGGGATAATTCACCCCTCCACTTT. Its translation: CASTRTGDNSPLHF. Using reference TRBV13 and TRBJ1-6 for the parts outside the CDR3, the full variable domain is AAGVIQSPRHLIKEKRETATLKCYPIPRHDTVYWYQQGPGQDPQFLISFYEKMQSDKGSIPDRFSAQQFSDYHSELNMSSLELGDSALYFCASTRTGDNSPLHFGNGTRLTVT.

The chain is built from TRBV28 and TRBJ1-2; weak D call: TRBD1 (6 bases). The germline CDR1 and CDR2 sequences are MDHEN and SYDVKM. The CDR3 consists of 13 residues. The V and J ends lost 6 bases and 8 bases respectively, with 16 bases between them. The CDR3 loop reads CASSQQGFPGYTF. For the CDR3, the DNA is TGTGCCAGCAGCCAACAGGGATTCCCCGGCTACACCTTC.

This rearrangement joins TRBV28 to TRBJ2-5, with no clear D. The V end lost 5 bases, the J end lost 5 bases, and 12 bases lay between the germline ends. Per germline, CDR1 MDHEN and CDR2 SYDVKM. The CDR3 has 13 amino acids. This CDR3 is CASSTPSTETQYF. CDR3 in DNA: TGTGCCAGCAGTACCCCGAGTACGGAGACCCAGTACTTC.

This rearrangement joins TRBV6-1 to TRBJ1-4; possibly TRBD1 for D (6 bases). The CDR3 sequence is 12 residues long. The germline V gene has CDR1 MNHNS and CDR2 SASEGT. The V end lost 10 bases, the J end lost 8 bases, and 14 bases lay between the germline ends. The CDR3 DNA is TGTGCCACTAGGGGGGTAGGAGAAAAACTGTTTTTT. It translates to CATRGVGEKLFF.

The V gene is TRBV5-1, the J gene TRBJ1-3; D call uncertain. Germline V CDR1 and CDR2: SGHRS, YFSETQ. CDR3 length: 15 amino acids. Trimming took off 0 bases at V and 0 bases at J, with 7 bases between the two ends. For the CDR3, the DNA is TGCGCCAGCAGCTTGGACAGTGGCTCTGGAAACACCATATATTTT. This encodes CASSLDSGSGNTIYF.